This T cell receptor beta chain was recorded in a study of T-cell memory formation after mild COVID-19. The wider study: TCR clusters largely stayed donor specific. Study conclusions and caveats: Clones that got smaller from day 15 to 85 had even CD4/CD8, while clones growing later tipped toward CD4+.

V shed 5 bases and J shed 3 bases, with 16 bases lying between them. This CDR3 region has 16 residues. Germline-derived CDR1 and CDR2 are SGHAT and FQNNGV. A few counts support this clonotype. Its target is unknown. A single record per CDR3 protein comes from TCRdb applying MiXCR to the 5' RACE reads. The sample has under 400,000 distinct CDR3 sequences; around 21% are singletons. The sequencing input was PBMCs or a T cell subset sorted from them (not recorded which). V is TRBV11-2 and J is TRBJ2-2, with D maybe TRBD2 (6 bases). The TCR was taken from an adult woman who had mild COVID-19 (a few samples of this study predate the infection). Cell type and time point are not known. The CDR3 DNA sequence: TGTGCCAGCAGCCCAACCGGGACTTCTTACACCGGGGAGCTGTTTTTT. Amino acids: CASSPTGTSYTGELFF.